Each of the 20 T cell receptor beta chains below was sequenced from the same sample in a study of T-cell memory formation after mild COVID-19. A single record per CDR3 protein comes from TCRdb applying MiXCR to the 5' RACE reads. The repertoire holds approximately 35,000 distinct CDR3 sequences, with 21% as singletons. Sequencing was done on a sample of PBMCs or a T cell subset sorted from them (not recorded which). The receptors come from an adult who had mild COVID-19 (a few samples of this study predate the infection). Cell type and time point are not known.

The table lists this clonotype with many counts. The chain recombines TRBV20-1 with TRBJ2-3; perhaps TRBD1 as D (5 bases). Germline CDR1 reads DFQATT; CDR2 reads SNEGSKA (reference sequence). This CDR3 region has 13 residues. Trimming left V 3 bases short and J 1 base short, with 8 bases between. For the CDR3, the DNA is TGCAGTGCTAGGCTCAGGGGCACAGATACGCAGTATTTT. Translating gives CSARLRGTDTQYF.

This clonotype has at least ten counts. This chain connects TRBV6-2 or TRBV6-3 to TRBJ2-7; no definite D call. CDR3 length: 13 amino acids. The V and J ends lost 0 bases and 3 bases respectively, with 6 bases between them. Germline lookup yields CDR1 MNHEY and CDR2 SVGEGT. The chain's CDR3 is CASSYSGLYEQYF. In nucleotides, the CDR3 is TGTGCCAGCAGTTACTCCGGGCTCTACGAGCAGTACTTC.

This clonotype was seen repeatedly, ten times or more. The chain is built from TRBV4-1 and TRBJ1-4; tentative D call: TRBD1 (5 bases). From germline, CDR1 is MGHRA and CDR2 YSYEKL. The CDR3 contains 14 residues. The V gene lost 1 base and the J gene lost 7 bases, with 10 bases spanning the gap. The DNA for the CDR3 is TGCGCCAGCAGCCAAGTGGGAACAGGTGAAAAACTGTTTTTT. Protein: CASSQVGTGEKLFF.

This clonotype was counted many times. The chain employs TRBV10-3 and TRBJ2-7; D is ambiguous. Trimming left V 3 bases short and J 5 bases short, with 8 bases between. Germline CDR1 is ENHRY and CDR2 is SYGVKD. This CDR3 comprises 12 residues. Written as DNA, the CDR3 is TGTGCCATCAGTGAAGGCAAACACGAGCAGTACTTC. Its protein is CAISEGKHEQYF.

The table lists this clonotype with many counts. The V gene is TRBV4-1, the J gene TRBJ2-2; D perhaps matches TRBD1 (5 bases). V lost 2 bases to trimming and J lost 1 base, with 14 bases between them. The CDR3 length is 17 residues. Germline CDR1 is MGHRA and CDR2 is YSYEKL. CDR3 DNA sequence: TGCGCCAGCAGCCAATTGTTAGCAGGGATGAACACCGGGGAGCTGTTTTTT. As protein: CASSQLLAGMNTGELFF.

This chain uses TRBV12-3 or TRBV12-4 with TRBJ2-1; no firm D call. Trimming shortened V by 3 bases and J by 4 bases, and 7 bases separated the two germline ends. The CDR3 covers 13 residues. CDR3 sequence: CASSLERYNEQFF. The CDR3 coding sequence is TGTGCCAGCAGTTTGGAGCGTTACAATGAGCAGTTCTTC.

This chain joins TRBV20-1 and TRBJ1-1; D possibly corresponds to TRBD1 (5 bases). Per germline, CDR1 DFQATT and CDR2 SNEGSKA (reference sequence). The CDR3 covers 14 residues. V lost 6 bases and J 1 base, leaving 15 bases between the germline ends. The CDR3 loop is CSAPTYTGNTEAFF. CDR3 sequence (DNA): TGCAGTGCCCCGACATACACAGGGAACACTGAAGCTTTCTTT.

The chain uses TRBV7-6 and TRBJ1-1, with D tentatively TRBD1 (6 bases). Looked up from germline, CDR1 is SGHVS and CDR2 is FNYEAQ. There are 13 residues in the CDR3. Trimming stripped 3 bases from V and 5 bases from J, with 10 bases between. The CDR3 here is CASSFGQGTEAFF. CDR3 DNA: TGTGCCAGCAGCTTTGGCCAGGGGACTGAAGCTTTCTTT.

This clonotype appeared many times. The chain uses TRBV28 and TRBJ2-7; D is perhaps TRBD1 (5 bases). The germline V and J ends were trimmed by 5 bases and 4 bases, with 9 bases remaining between them. This CDR3 has 12 amino acids. Germline CDR1 reads MDHEN; CDR2 reads SYDVKM. In DNA form, the CDR3 reads TGTGCCAGCAGTCAGACAGAGTACGAGCAGTACTTC. Its translation is CASSQTEYEQYF.

This clonotype was counted ten times or more. This chain joins TRBV3-1 and TRBJ2-1; no clear D gene. Trimming stripped 3 bases from V and 12 bases from J, with 9 bases between. The CDR3 has 11 amino acids. The V gene's germline CDR1 is LGHDT and CDR2 YNNKEL (reference sequence). CDR3 DNA: TGTGCCAGCAGCCAGGGTGGAACGCAGTTCTTC. This gives the protein CASSQGGTQFF.

This clonotype was recorded many times. The gene calls are TRBV4-1 and TRBJ2-7; 10 nucleotides align to TRBD1. This CDR3 is 14 amino acids long. V lost 6 bases and J lost 7; bases outside the gene matches: 9. From germline, CDR1 is MGHRA and CDR2 YSYEKL. The CDR3 here is CASSSTGGRGEQYF. DNA of the CDR3: TGCGCCAGCAGTTCGACAGGGGGCAGAGGGGAGCAGTACTTC.

This clonotype was recorded many times. The chain links TRBV7-9 to TRBJ1-1, with D maybe TRBD1 (5 bases). The CDR3 spans 13 residues. The ends were cut back, 2 bases at V and 9 bases at J, with 13 bases in the middle. Germline CDR1 reads SEHNR; CDR2 reads FQNEAQ (reference sequence). The CDR3 region is CASSLRGDGKAFF. The CDR3, as DNA: TGTGCCAGCAGCTTAAGAGGGGATGGGAAAGCTTTCTTT.

J is TRBJ1-2 and V is TRBV9, with 7 positions matching TRBD1. Looked up from germline, CDR1 is SGDLS and CDR2 is YYNGEE. The CDR3 runs to 14 residues. V was pared by 4 bases and J by 6 bases, with 9 bases of the junction left unmatched. The CDR3 DNA reads TGTGCCAGCAGCCTCCAGGGGGACAAGGATGGCTACACCTTC. Amino acid sequence: CASSLQGDKDGYTF.

This clonotype showed up many times. J is TRBJ2-3 and V is TRBV7-9; a weak D match, TRBD2 (6 bases). The CDR3 loop spans 16 amino acids. Germline values: CDR1 SEHNR, CDR2 FQNEAQ (reference sequence). The ends were cut back, 2 bases at V and 2 bases at J, with 14 bases in the middle. CDR3 bases: TGTGCCAGCAGCTTACTCGGAGGGGTGGTCACAGATACGCAGTATTTT. Protein sequence: CASSLLGGVVTDTQYF.

This clonotype showed up many times. This chain uses TRBV6-2 or TRBV6-3 with TRBJ2-2; a possible D gene is TRBD1 (6 bases). Looked up from germline, CDR1 is MNHEY and CDR2 is SVGEGT. Trimming removed 6 bases from V and 6 bases from J, with 11 bases in between. CDR3 length equals 13 residues. The CDR3 bases are TGTGCCAGCAGAAACTGGGGGCCCGGGGAGCTGTTTTTT. This codes for CASRNWGPGELFF.

This clonotype was recorded at least ten times. This chain joins TRBV6-5 and TRBJ2-4; D is unclear. Trimming removed 5 bases from V and 0 bases from J, with 8 bases in between. Germline values: CDR1 MNHEY, CDR2 SVGAGI. The CDR3 contains 14 residues. As DNA, the CDR3 is TGTGCCAGCAGTCAAAGAATAGCCAAAAACATTCAGTACTTC. Translating it yields CASSQRIAKNIQYF.

This clonotype was seen many times. The CDR3 DNA is TGCAGTGCCCAAAAGACAGGGGCCGGTGGCTACACCTTC. Translating it yields CSAQKTGAGGYTF. The rearrangement joins TRBV20-1 to TRBJ1-2; TRBD1 agrees at 8 bases. This CDR3 contains 13 residues. The germline CDR1 and CDR2 sequences are DFQATT and SNEGSKA (reference sequence). J lost 7 bases, V lost 6 bases, and 10 bases had no gene match.

In this sample, this clonotype turned up many times. The rearrangement uses TRBV6-5 and TRBJ1-4; D is unclear. With 0 bases removed from V and 4 bases from J, the gap between germline ends came to 12 bases. The CDR3 extends over 16 amino acids. Germline values: CDR1 MNHEY, CDR2 SVGAGI. The CDR3 protein is CASSYSSGLRNEKLFF. In nucleotides, the CDR3 is TGTGCCAGCAGTTACTCGTCCGGACTACGTAATGAAAAACTGTTTTTT.

The chain uses TRBV6-2 or TRBV6-3 and TRBJ2-7, with D perhaps matching TRBD1 or TRBD2 (7 bases each). Germline loops: CDR1 MNHEY, CDR2 SVGEGT. This CDR3 has 14 residues. The V and J ends lost 4 bases and 5 bases respectively, with 15 bases between them. The CDR3 DNA sequence: TGTGCCAGCAGTTTCGTCAGGGGGGGCAACGAGCAGTACTTC. Its protein is CASSFVRGGNEQYF.

This clonotype was counted many times. The rearrangement joins TRBV4-3 to TRBJ2-1; 8 nucleotides align to TRBD2. This CDR3 has 17 residues. V shed 2 bases, J shed 3 bases, and the junction held 9 bases outside the gene matches. CDR1 is LGHNA, CDR2 YSLEER, per germline. The CDR3 DNA reads as TGCGCCAGCAGCCAACTCAAATTAGCGGGATACTACAATGAGCAGTTCTTC. Amino acid sequence: CASSQLKLAGYYNEQFF.